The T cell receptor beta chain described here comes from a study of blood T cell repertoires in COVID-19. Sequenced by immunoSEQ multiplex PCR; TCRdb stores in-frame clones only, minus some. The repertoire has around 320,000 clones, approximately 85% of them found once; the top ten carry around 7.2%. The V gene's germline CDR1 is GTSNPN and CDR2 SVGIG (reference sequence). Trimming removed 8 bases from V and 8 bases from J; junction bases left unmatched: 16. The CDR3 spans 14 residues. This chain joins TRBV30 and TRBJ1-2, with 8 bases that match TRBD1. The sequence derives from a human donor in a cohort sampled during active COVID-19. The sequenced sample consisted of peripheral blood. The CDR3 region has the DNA TGTGCCCGACAAGACAGGACAGGGCGTTACGGCTACACCTTC. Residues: CARQDRTGRYGYTF.